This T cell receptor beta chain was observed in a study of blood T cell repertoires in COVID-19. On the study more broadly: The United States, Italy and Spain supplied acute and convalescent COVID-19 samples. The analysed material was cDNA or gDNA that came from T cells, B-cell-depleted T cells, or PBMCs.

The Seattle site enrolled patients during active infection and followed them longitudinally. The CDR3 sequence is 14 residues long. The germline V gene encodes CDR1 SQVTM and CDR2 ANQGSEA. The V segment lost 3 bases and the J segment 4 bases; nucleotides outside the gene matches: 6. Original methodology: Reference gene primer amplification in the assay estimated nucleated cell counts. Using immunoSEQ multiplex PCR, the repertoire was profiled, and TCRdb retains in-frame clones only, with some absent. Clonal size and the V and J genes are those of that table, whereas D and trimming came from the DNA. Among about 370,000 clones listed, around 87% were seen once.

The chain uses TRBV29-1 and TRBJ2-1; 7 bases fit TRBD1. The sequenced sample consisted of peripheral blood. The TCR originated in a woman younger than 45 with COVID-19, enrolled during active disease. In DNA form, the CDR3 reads TGCAGCGTTGAGAAAGGGACAGCATACAATGAGCAGTTCTTC. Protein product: CSVEKGTAYNEQFF.